The rows below give T cell receptor beta chains drawn from one sample of a study of T cell repertoires in aging, cancer and after chemotherapy. Via MiXCR, TCRdb re-called the multiplex PCR reads, giving one row per CDR3 protein. This sample carries roughly 3,100 distinct CDR3 sequences, roughly 31% of them seen once, and the ten largest clones take 7.5% to 10%. The sequencing input was blood. The receptors derive from a human donor with a solid tumor. The CDR3 runs from the conserved cysteine through the conserved F or W. D genes are given only for firm matches. The size entry is marked missing in some rows and otherwise reads once, few, many or a size class.

d_call clone_size j_call v_call cdr3_nt cdr3_aa
. few TRBJ1-4 TRBV19 TGTGCCAGTAGTATAGGGCCCGCACGGGTACAGTGGAGGAAAACTAATGAAAAACTGTTTTTT CASSIGPARVQWRKTNEKLFF
TRBD1 medium-sized TRBJ1-2 TRBV27 TGTGCCACCGGACAGGGGGCGCGGGAGGGCTACACCTTC CATGQGAREGYTF
. medium-sized TRBJ2-5 TRBV30 TGTGCCTGGAGTGCAGTTCTAGAGACCCAGTACTTC CAWSAVLETQYF
. medium-sized TRBJ2-7 TRBV19 TGTGCCAGTAGTATAAAGGGAACGGGAGAGCACGAGCAGTACTTC CASSIKGTGEHEQYF
. . TRBJ2-1 TRBV11-2 TGTGCCAGCAGCTGGGGGCAGGGCGAAAACAATGAGCAGTTCTTC CASSWGQGENNEQFF
TRBD1 few TRBJ1-4 TRBV30 TGTGCCTGGAGTGACCCTTTGACAGGGGGGAATGAAAAACTGTTTTTT CAWSDPLTGGNEKLFF
. medium-sized TRBJ1-1 TRBV6-5 TGTGCCAGCAGTTACTCTTGGACCGCGATGAACACTGAAGCTTTCTTT CASSYSWTAMNTEAFF
TRBD2 . TRBJ2-1 TRBV19 TGTGCCAGTAGTCGGACTAGCGGGGGCAATGAGCAGTTCTTC CASSRTSGGNEQFF
. medium-sized TRBJ2-7 TRBV6-5 TGTGCCAGCAGTTACTCTTACCTTGGGGGGAACGTCTACGAGCAGTACTTC CASSYSYLGGNVYEQYF
TRBD1 medium-sized TRBJ2-4 TRBV6-5 TGTGCCAGCAGTTACTCGACAGGGGAAAACATTCAGTACTTC CASSYSTGENIQYF
. medium-sized TRBJ1-6 TRBV27 TGTGCCAGCAGTTTACTTCTTGAATCACCCCTCCACTTT CASSLLLESPLHF
. medium-sized TRBJ1-2 TRBV15 TGTGCCACCAGCGGCGTCTGGAGATGGGGCGACTATGGCTACACCTTC CATSGVWRWGDYGYTF
TRBD1 medium-sized TRBJ2-1 TRBV13 TGTGCCAGCAGCTTACGGGACAGGGGTTACAATGAGCAGTTCTTC CASSLRDRGYNEQFF
. . TRBJ1-4 TRBV5-1 TGCGCCAGCAGTACGGACATTGAAACAAATGAAAAACTGTTTTTT CASSTDIETNEKLFF
TRBD2 few TRBJ2-5 TRBV5-4 TGTGCCAGCAGCTTGAAGCGGGAGGTAGCCCAAGAGACCCAGTACTTC CASSLKREVAQETQYF
. few TRBJ2-1 TRBV4-3 TGCGCCAGCAGCCCGGAGGCCGGTGCCCCCTACAATGAGCAGTTCTTC CASSPEAGAPYNEQFF
TRBD2 medium-sized TRBJ2-5 TRBV30 TGTGCCTGGACTCGCGGGAGGGGCTTCCAAGAGACCCAGTACTTC CAWTRGRGFQETQYF